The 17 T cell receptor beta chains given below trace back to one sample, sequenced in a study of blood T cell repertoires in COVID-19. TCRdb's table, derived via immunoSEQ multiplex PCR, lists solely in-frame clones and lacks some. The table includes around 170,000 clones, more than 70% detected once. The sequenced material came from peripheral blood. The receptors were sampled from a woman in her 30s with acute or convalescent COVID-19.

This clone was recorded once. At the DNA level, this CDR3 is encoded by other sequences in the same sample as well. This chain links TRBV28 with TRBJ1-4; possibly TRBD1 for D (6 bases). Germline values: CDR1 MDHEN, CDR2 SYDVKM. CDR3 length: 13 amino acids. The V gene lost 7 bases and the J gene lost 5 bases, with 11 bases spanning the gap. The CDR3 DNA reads TGTGCCAGCACTGGGGGGGGCAATGAAAAACTGTTTTTT. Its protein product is CASTGGGNEKLFF.

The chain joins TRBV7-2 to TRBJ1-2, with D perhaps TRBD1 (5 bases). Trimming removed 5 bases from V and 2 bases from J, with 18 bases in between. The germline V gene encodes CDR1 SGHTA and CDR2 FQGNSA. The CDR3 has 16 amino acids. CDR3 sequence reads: CASSPRGGIGNYGYTF. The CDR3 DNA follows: TGTGCCAGCAGCCCCCGGGGGGGGATAGGGAACTATGGCTACACCTTC.

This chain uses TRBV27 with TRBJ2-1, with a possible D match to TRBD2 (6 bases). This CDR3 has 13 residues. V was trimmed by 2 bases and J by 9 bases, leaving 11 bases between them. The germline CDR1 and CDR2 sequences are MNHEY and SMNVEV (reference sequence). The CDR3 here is CASSLTEGGEQFF. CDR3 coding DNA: TGTGCCAGCAGTTTAACGGAGGGAGGTGAGCAGTTCTTC.

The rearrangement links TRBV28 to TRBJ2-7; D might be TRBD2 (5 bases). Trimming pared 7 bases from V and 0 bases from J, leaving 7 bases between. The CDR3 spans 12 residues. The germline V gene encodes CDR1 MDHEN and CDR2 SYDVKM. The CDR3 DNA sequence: TGTGCCAGCACGGACTTCTCCTACGAGCAGTACTTC. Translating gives CASTDFSYEQYF.

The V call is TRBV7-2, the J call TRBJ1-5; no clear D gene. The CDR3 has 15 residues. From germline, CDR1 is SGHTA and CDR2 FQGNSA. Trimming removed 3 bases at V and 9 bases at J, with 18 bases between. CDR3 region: CASSFVGVGDRPQHF. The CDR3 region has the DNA TGTGCCAGCAGCTTTGTCGGGGTGGGAGATCGGCCCCAGCATTTT.

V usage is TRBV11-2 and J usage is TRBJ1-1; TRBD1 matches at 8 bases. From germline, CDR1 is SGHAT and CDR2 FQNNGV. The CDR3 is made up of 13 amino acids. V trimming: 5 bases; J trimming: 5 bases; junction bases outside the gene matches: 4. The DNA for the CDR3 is TGTGCCAGCAGCCCGACAGGGGCAACTGAAGCTTTCTTT. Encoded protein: CASSPTGATEAFF.

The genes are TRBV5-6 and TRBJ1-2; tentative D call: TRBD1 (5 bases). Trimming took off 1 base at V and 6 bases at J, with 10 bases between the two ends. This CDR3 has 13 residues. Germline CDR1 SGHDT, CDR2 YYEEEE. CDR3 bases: TGTGCCAGCAGCTTGTTTCGGGGGAATGGCTACACCTTC. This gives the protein CASSLFRGNGYTF.

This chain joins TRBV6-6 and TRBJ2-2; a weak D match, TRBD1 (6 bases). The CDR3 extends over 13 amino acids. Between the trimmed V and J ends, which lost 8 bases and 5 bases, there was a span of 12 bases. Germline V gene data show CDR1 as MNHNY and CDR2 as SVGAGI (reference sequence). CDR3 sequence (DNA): TGTGCCAGCGGCCCAGGGGAAACCGGGGAGCTGTTTTTT. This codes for CASGPGETGELFF.

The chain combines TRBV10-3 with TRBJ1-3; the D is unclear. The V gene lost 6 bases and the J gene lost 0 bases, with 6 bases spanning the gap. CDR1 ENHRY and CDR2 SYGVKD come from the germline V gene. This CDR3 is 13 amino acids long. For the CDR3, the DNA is TGTGCCATCAGCGTTAACTCTGGAAACACCATATATTTT. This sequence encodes CAISVNSGNTIYF.

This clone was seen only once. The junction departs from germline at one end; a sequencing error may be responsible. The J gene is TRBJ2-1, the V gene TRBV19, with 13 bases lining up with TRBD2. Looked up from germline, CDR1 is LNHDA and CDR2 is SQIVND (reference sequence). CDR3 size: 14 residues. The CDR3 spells CASSAYRTSGRKLF. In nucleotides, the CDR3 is TGTGCCAGTAGTGCCTACCGGACTAGCGGGAGAAAACTCTTC.

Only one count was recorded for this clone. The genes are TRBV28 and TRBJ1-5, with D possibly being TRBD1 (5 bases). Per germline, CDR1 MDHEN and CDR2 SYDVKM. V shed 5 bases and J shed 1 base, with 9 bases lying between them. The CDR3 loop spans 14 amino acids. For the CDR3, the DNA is TGTGCCAGCAGTCTCGACAGAAGCAATCAGCCCCAGCATTTT. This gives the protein CASSLDRSNQPQHF.

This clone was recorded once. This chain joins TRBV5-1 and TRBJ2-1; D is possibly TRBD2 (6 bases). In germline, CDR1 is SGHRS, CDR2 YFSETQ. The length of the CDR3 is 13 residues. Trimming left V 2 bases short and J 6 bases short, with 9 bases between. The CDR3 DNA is TGCGCCAGCAGCTTTGGAGGGGCCAATGAGCAGTTCTTC. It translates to CASSFGGANEQFF.

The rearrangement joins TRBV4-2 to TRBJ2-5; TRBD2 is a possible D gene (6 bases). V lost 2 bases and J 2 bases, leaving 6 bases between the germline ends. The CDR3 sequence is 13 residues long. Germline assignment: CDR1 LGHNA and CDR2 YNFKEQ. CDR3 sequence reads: CASSQSGQETQYF. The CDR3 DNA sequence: TGTGCCAGCAGCCAAAGCGGGCAAGAGACCCAGTACTTC.

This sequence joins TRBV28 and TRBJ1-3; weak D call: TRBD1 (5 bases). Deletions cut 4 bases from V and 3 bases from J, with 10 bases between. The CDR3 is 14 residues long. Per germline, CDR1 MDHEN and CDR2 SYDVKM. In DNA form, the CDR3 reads TGTGCCAGCAGTTCGACAGTTATTGGAAACACCATATATTTT. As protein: CASSSTVIGNTIYF. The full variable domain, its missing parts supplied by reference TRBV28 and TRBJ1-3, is DVKVTQSSRYLVKRTGEKVFLECVQDMDHENMFWYRQDPGLGLRLIYFSYDVKMKEKGDIPEGYSVSREKKERFSLILESASTNQTSMYLCASSSTVIGNTIYFGEGSWLTVV.

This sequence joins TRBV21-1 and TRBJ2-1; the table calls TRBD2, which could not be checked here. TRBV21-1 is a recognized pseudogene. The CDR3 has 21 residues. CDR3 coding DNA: TGTGCCAGCAGCAAAAACGGTTCCACGGTAGCGGGCGCCCACTTTTACAATGAGCAGTTCTTC. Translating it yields CASSKNGSTVAGAHFYNEQFF.

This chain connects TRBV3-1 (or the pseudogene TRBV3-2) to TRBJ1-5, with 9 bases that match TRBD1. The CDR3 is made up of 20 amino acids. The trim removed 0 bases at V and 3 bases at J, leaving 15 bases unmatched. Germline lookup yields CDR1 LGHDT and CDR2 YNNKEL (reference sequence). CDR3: CASSQEEARDRERDNQPQHF. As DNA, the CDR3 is TGTGCCAGCAGCCAAGAAGAAGCAAGGGACAGGGAACGGGACAATCAGCCCCAGCATTTT.

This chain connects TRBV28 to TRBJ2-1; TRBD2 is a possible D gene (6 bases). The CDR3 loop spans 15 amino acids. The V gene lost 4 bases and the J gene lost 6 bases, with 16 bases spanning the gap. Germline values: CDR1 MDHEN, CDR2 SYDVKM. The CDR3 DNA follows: TGTGCCAGCAGTTCCCTCGGACACGGGAGCAATGAGCAGTTCTTC. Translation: CASSSLGHGSNEQFF.